Detailed here is one T cell receptor (beta chain). Its antigen is unidentified. The V and J ends lost 2 bases and 0 bases, in that order; junction bases with no gene match: 2. Germline V gene data show CDR1 as LNHDA and CDR2 as SQIVND (reference sequence). This CDR3 has 16 residues. The data were obtained in a study of cytomegalovirus exposure and HLA in healthy donors. Study-wide context: Within an early data release were roughly 83 million unique TCRs drawn from HLA-typed donors.

Primers: 60 Vbeta forward and 13 Jbeta reverse. TCRdb's table, derived via immunoSEQ multiplex PCR, lists solely in-frame clones and lacks some. The top ten clones hold over 0.2% of a sample with over 150,000 clones, roughly 87% of them seen once. Study-wide findings and caveats: Previously analyzed data showed that most TCR beta V segments were productive at a frequency of about 90% or about 30%.

The receptor was isolated from a girl under three years old in good health and CMV-seronegative. The chain joins TRBV19 to TRBJ1-5; 9 bases agree with TRBD1. Sequencing used PBMCs. CDR3 residues: CASSITGGYSNQPQHF. The CDR3 DNA is TGTGCCAGTAGTATAACAGGGGGCTATAGCAATCAGCCCCAGCATTTT.